The 30 T cell receptor beta chains below come from one sample, sequenced in a study of T cells after somatic rescue of genetic block. Libraries were prepared by immunoSEQ multiplex PCR; TCRdb keeps only in-frame clonotypes and omits some of them. The data show tens of thousands of clones, more than 80% seen once. Sequenced sample: peripheral blood mononuclear cells (PBMCs). The origin of the receptors is a woman between 18 and 30 years old.

This chain connects TRBV28 to TRBJ2-4, with 7 bases identical to TRBD2. CDR3 length equals 14 residues. Trimming removed 8 bases from V and 1 base from J; junction bases left unmatched: 5. Per the germline V gene, CDR1 is MDHEN and CDR2 is SYDVKM. The CDR3 protein is CASGGGSAKNIQYF. In nucleotides, the CDR3 is TGTGCCAGCGGCGGGGGATCGGCCAAAAACATTCAGTACTTC.

The chain links TRBV6-5 to TRBJ2-7; D could derive from TRBD1 or TRBD2 (6 bases each). The CDR3 length is 12 residues. Trimming pared 5 bases from V and 5 bases from J, leaving 10 bases between. The germline CDR1 and CDR2 sequences are MNHEY and SVGAGI. As DNA, the CDR3 is TGTGCCAGCAGTAGGGGGGTGAACGAGCAGTACTTC. This translates into CASSRGVNEQYF.

V usage is TRBV5-1 and J usage is TRBJ1-1; possible D gene TRBD1, 5 bases. The V and J ends lost 2 bases and 7 bases respectively, with 9 bases between them. The germline V gene encodes CDR1 SGHRS and CDR2 YFSETQ. The CDR3 sequence is 12 residues long. Here the CDR3 reads CASSLPDSEAFF. In DNA, the CDR3 is TGCGCCAGCAGCTTACCCGACAGTGAAGCTTTCTTT.

J is TRBJ2-1 and V is TRBV12-5; D gene uncertain. This CDR3 is 16 amino acids long. The germline V and J ends were trimmed by 0 bases and 2 bases, with 11 bases remaining between them. Germline CDR1 is LGHNT and CDR2 is FRNRAP. The DNA for the CDR3 is TGTGCTAGTGGTTTGGTACTCGGGCCGGCCTACAATGAGCAGTTCTTC. This encodes CASGLVLGPAYNEQFF. Filled out from reference TRBV12-5 and TRBJ2-1, the complete variable domain reads DARVTQTPRHKVTEMGQEVTMRCQPILGHNTVFWYRQTMMQGLELLAYFRNRAPLDDSGMPKDRFSAEMPDATLATLKIQPSEPRDSAVYFCASGLVLGPAYNEQFFGPGTRLTVL.

This chain links TRBV9 with TRBJ1-2; D might be TRBD1 (6 bases). V shed 2 bases and J shed 7 bases, with 12 bases lying between them. The CDR3 totals 13 residues. CDR1 is SGDLS and CDR2 is YYNGEE in the germline V gene. The CDR3 protein is CASSVEGVSGYTF. The CDR3 DNA reads TGTGCCAGCAGCGTGGAGGGGGTTAGTGGCTACACCTTC.

J is TRBJ2-5 and V is TRBV28; possible D gene TRBD1, 6 bases. This CDR3 has 14 residues. CDR1 and CDR2 (germline): MDHEN, SYDVKM. The V end lost 5 bases, the J end lost 5 bases, and 15 bases lay between the germline ends. Written as DNA, the CDR3 is TGTGCCAGCAGTAGGGACACGGGGTGGGAGACCCAGTACTTC. Its protein product is CASSRDTGWETQYF. Variable domain in full (rest from reference TRBV28 and TRBJ2-5): DVKVTQSSRYLVKRTGEKVFLECVQDMDHENMFWYRQDPGLGLRLIYFSYDVKMKEKGDIPEGYSVSREKKERFSLILESASTNQTSMYLCASSRDTGWETQYFGPGTRLLVL.

The gene calls are TRBV28 and TRBJ1-2; 8 bases align to TRBD1. There are 16 residues in the CDR3. The germline gives CDR1 MDHEN, CDR2 SYDVKM. With V trimmed by 5 bases and J by 5 bases, 13 bases remained unmatched. CDR3 amino acids: CASSPPGTGRLYGYTF. The CDR3 DNA sequence: TGTGCCAGCAGTCCCCCCGGGACAGGCAGATTGTATGGCTACACCTTC.

This clone was seen just once. The chain uses TRBV5-1 and TRBJ2-5, with D perhaps matching TRBD2 (6 bases). From germline, CDR1 is SGHRS and CDR2 YFSETQ. The CDR3 length is 15 residues. Deletions cut 4 bases from V and 5 bases from J, with 18 bases between. The CDR3 coding sequence is TGCGCCAGCAGCCCCTCCGGGGGTCCTGCGGAGACCCAGTACTTC. Protein: CASSPSGGPAETQYF.

This clone occurred once. V is TRBV2 and J is TRBJ2-5; 9 bases match TRBD2. The CDR3 has 16 amino acids. Germline loops: CDR1 SNHLY, CDR2 FYNNEI. Trimming cost V 5 bases and J 2 bases; bases outside gene matches: 9. CDR3 in amino acids: CASSPSGLASQETQYF. CDR3 nucleotides: TGTGCCAGCAGTCCTTCCGGACTAGCGTCTCAAGAGACCCAGTACTTC.

J is TRBJ2-3 and V is TRBV5-1, with 9 bases that match TRBD2. Germline V gene sequence: CDR1 SGHRS, CDR2 YFSETQ. The CDR3 runs 15 residues. The trim removed 3 bases at V and 0 bases at J, leaving 2 bases unmatched. The CDR3 sequence is CASSSTSGSTDTQYF. Written as DNA, the CDR3 is TGCGCCAGCAGCTCGACTAGCGGTAGCACAGATACGCAGTATTTT.

The J gene is TRBJ1-2, the V gene TRBV9; D is unclear. Germline lookup yields CDR1 SGDLS and CDR2 YYNGEE. The V end lost 2 bases, the J end lost 0 bases, and 11 bases lay between the germline ends. The CDR3 totals 15 residues. The DNA of the CDR3 is TGTGCCAGCAGCGTCCGATCACAAGCTAACTATGGCTACACCTTC. Encoded protein: CASSVRSQANYGYTF.

The rearrangement joins TRBV7-9 to TRBJ1-2; D is unclear. This CDR3 region has 12 residues. Looked up from germline, CDR1 is SEHNR and CDR2 is FQNEAQ (reference sequence). The V gene lost 5 bases and the J gene lost 8 bases, with 12 bases spanning the gap. In DNA, the CDR3 is TGTGCCAGCAGCCCGAATCTCTGGGGCTACACCTTC. Translated, it gives CASSPNLWGYTF.

CDR3 bases: TGTGCCAGCAGGGACAGGGAAAAACAGCCCCAGCATTTT. It is translated as CASRDREKQPQHF. The chain carries TRBV28 and TRBJ1-5; 8 bases match TRBD1. The germline V gene encodes CDR1 MDHEN and CDR2 SYDVKM. CDR3 length: 13 residues. The trim removed 6 bases at V and 7 bases at J, leaving 5 bases unmatched.

DNA of the CDR3: TGCGCCAGCAGCCAAGCTTTTAGGCTAGCGGCCCTCCCTTACGAGCAGTACTTC. This codes for CASSQAFRLAALPYEQYF. This chain uses TRBV4-1 with TRBJ2-7; 7 nucleotides match TRBD2. Germline CDR1 reads MGHRA; CDR2 reads YSYEKL. The CDR3 length is 18 residues. V trimming: 1 base; J trimming: 4 bases; junction bases outside the gene matches: 16.

The chain employs TRBV6-5 and TRBJ2-7; 7 bases fit TRBD2. The CDR3 has 15 residues. The germline V gene encodes CDR1 MNHEY and CDR2 SVGAGI. The trim removed 4 bases at V and 7 bases at J, leaving 13 bases unmatched. CDR3 in amino acids: CASSSRGSETREQYF. The CDR3 DNA follows: TGTGCCAGCAGTTCCCGCGGGAGCGAGACTAGGGAGCAGTACTTC.

J is TRBJ1-1 and V is TRBV12-5; no clear D. This CDR3 comprises 16 residues. Trimming took off 1 base at V and 1 base at J, with 13 bases between the two ends. Germline CDR1 reads LGHNT; CDR2 reads FRNRAP. The CDR3 bases are TGTGCTAGTGGTTTGGGAAAGAACCTTCGGAACACTGAAGCTTTCTTT. As protein: CASGLGKNLRNTEAFF.

The chain combines TRBV5-1 with TRBJ2-3; D is unclear. The CDR3 is 13 residues long. The V end lost 0 bases, the J end lost 8 bases, and 10 bases lay between the germline ends. CDR1 SGHRS and CDR2 YFSETQ come from the germline V gene. This CDR3 is CASSLAEIATQYF. The CDR3 DNA reads TGCGCCAGCAGCTTGGCTGAGATAGCTACGCAGTATTTT.

The chain uses TRBV5-4 and TRBJ2-1; no clear D. Germline V gene lookup returns CDR1 SGHNT and CDR2 YYREEE (reference sequence). CDR3 size: 13 residues. The V gene lost 3 bases and the J gene lost 4 bases, with 8 bases spanning the gap. CDR3 sequence (DNA): TGTGCCAGCAGCTCCGTTACGTACAATGAGCAGTTCTTC. Its translation is CASSSVTYNEQFF.

V usage is TRBV27 and J usage is TRBJ2-7, with D unclear. V dropped 0 bases and J dropped 1 base, with 16 bases sitting between them. Germline CDR1 reads MNHEY; CDR2 reads SMNVEV (reference sequence). The CDR3 has 17 residues. CDR3 sequence reads: CASSLSESGRRSYEQYF. The CDR3 nucleotides are TGTGCCAGCAGTTTATCGGAGTCTGGACGAAGATCCTACGAGCAGTACTTC.

V usage is TRBV5-1 and J usage is TRBJ2-3, with D maybe TRBD2 (6 bases). V dropped 6 bases and J dropped 2 bases, with 13 bases sitting between them. Germline CDR1 SGHRS, CDR2 YFSETQ. The CDR3 totals 14 residues. The CDR3 loop reads CASMNWGDTDTQYF. CDR3 sequence (DNA): TGCGCCAGCATGAATTGGGGGGACACAGATACGCAGTATTTT.

CDR3 amino acids: CASRGTNEKLFF. The CDR3, as DNA: TGTGCCAGCCGGGGCACTAATGAAAAACTGTTTTTT. The V and J genes are TRBV25-1 and TRBJ1-4; TRBD1 might be the D (5 bases). CDR3 length: 12 amino acids. The germline V and J ends were trimmed by 8 bases and 2 bases, with 6 bases remaining between them. Germline CDR1 is MGHDK and CDR2 is SYGVNS.

This chain links TRBV5-8 with TRBJ1-5; TRBD1 agrees at 9 bases. Germline CDR1 is SGHTS and CDR2 is YDEGEE. Trimming removed 3 bases from V and 6 bases from J; junction bases left unmatched: 1. The CDR3 covers 13 residues. DNA of the CDR3: TGTGCCAGCAGCTGGGACAGGGCTCAGCCCCAGCATTTT. Encoded protein: CASSWDRAQPQHF.

The chain carries TRBV12-5 and TRBJ2-7; the D is unclear. The CDR3 spans 14 residues. Germline assignment: CDR1 LGHNT and CDR2 FRNRAP. Trimming removed 7 bases at V and 5 bases at J, with 18 bases between. As DNA, the CDR3 is TGTGCTAGTGCCTTGGGCAGCCACGTCGACGAGCAGTACTTC. Translation gives CASALGSHVDEQYF.

The V gene is TRBV29-1, the J gene TRBJ2-5, with a tentative D call TRBD2 (6 bases). This CDR3 has 12 residues. Germline lookup yields CDR1 SQVTM and CDR2 ANQGSEA. The germline V and J ends were trimmed by 7 bases and 4 bases, with 13 bases remaining between them. CDR3 sequence: CSAATRGETQYF. The CDR3 nucleotides are TGCAGCGCGGCGACTAGGGGAGAGACCCAGTACTTC.

The CDR3 protein is CASSERTGIYGYTF. The CDR3 DNA reads as TGTGCCAGCAGCGAGAGGACAGGGATCTATGGCTACACCTTC. The chain has TRBV9 and TRBJ1-2; 8 positions agree with TRBD1. The junction had 5 bases not matched to a gene; V was cut back by 3 bases and J by 4 bases. Germline CDR1 and CDR2: SGDLS and YYNGEE. The CDR3 contains 14 residues. Together with reference TRBV9 and TRBJ1-2, the CDR3 gives the full variable domain: DSGVTQTPKHLITATGQRVTLRCSPRSGDLSVYWYQQSLDQGLQFLIQYYNGEERAKGNILERFSAQQFPDLHSELNLSSLELGDSALYFCASSERTGIYGYTFGSGTRLTVV.

The genes are TRBV19 and TRBJ2-3, with D hard to call. The CDR3 covers 16 residues. Trimming removed 1 base at V and 2 bases at J, with 13 bases between. Germline V lookup: CDR1 LNHDA, CDR2 SQIVND (reference sequence). In DNA, the CDR3 is TGTGCCAGTAGTATAGCCCCAGGTTGGGCCACAGATACGCAGTATTTT. It encodes CASSIAPGWATDTQYF.

This clone was found a few times. The chain recombines TRBV7-2 with TRBJ2-3; TRBD2 agrees at 11 bases. The CDR3 is 17 amino acids. The junction had 9 bases not matched to a gene; V was cut back by 4 bases and J by 3 bases. Germline V gene data show CDR1 as SGHTA and CDR2 as FQGNSA. The chain's CDR3 is CASSWLPLAGATDTQYF. The CDR3 DNA reads as TGTGCCAGCAGCTGGCTGCCACTAGCGGGAGCGACAGATACGCAGTATTTT.

This chain links TRBV19 with TRBJ2-4, with 9 bases lining up with TRBD1. This CDR3 spans 14 amino acids. With 7 bases clipped from V and 5 bases from J, the junction kept 6 bases outside the gene matches. Germline loops: CDR1 LNHDA, CDR2 SQIVND (reference sequence). CDR3 in amino acids: CASKGTGNQNIQYF. The CDR3 nucleotides are TGTGCCAGTAAGGGGACAGGGAACCAAAACATTCAGTACTTC. Filled out from reference TRBV19 and TRBJ2-4, the complete variable domain reads DGGITQSPKYLFRKEGQNVTLSCEQNLNHDAMYWYRQDPGQGLRLIYYSQIVNDFQKGDIAEGYSVSREKKESFPLTVTSAQKNPTAFYLCASKGTGNQNIQYFGAGTRLSVL.

With regard to this clone: This sample also contains other DNA sequences that code for the same CDR3. The chain has TRBV27 and TRBJ1-5, with no clear D. The CDR3 sequence is 12 residues long. Per the germline V gene, CDR1 is MNHEY and CDR2 is SMNVEV (reference sequence). V was cut by 2 bases and J by 7 bases, with 6 bases left in between. The CDR3 protein is CASSLLGQPQHF. In DNA, the CDR3 is TGTGCCAGCAGTTTACTCGGACAGCCCCAGCATTTT.

V usage is TRBV5-6 and J usage is TRBJ1-2; the D is unclear. The ends were cut back, 4 bases at V and 7 bases at J, with 17 bases in the middle. Looked up from germline, CDR1 is SGHDT and CDR2 is YYEEEE. CDR3 length equals 14 residues. The CDR3 here is CASSPAREEGGYTF. The CDR3 DNA is TGTGCCAGCAGCCCCGCGAGGGAAGAGGGTGGCTACACCTTC.